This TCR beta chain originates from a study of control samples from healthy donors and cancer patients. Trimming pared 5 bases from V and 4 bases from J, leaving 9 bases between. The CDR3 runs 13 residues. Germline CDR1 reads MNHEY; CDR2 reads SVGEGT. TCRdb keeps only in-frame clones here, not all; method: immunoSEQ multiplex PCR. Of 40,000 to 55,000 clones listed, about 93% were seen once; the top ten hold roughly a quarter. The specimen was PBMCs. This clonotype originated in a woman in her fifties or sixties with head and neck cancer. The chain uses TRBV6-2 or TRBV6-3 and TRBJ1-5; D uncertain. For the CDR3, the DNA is TGTGCCAGCAGTCACCCCCATAATCAGCCCCAGCATTTT. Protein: CASSHPHNQPQHF.